A selection of T cell receptor beta chains follows, all from one sample in a study of blood T cell repertoires in COVID-19. Here immunoSEQ multiplex PCR was the method, and the copy in TCRdb shows in-frame clones only, minus some. The sample shows about 70,000 clones, roughly 90% of them seen only once. Source material: peripheral blood. The receptors were gathered from a man aged 45-60 years with COVID-19, enrolled during active disease. Both conserved end residues are part of each CDR3. The D gene is left open where the match is weak. Some rows mark clone size as missing; the rest say once, few, many or name a class of expanded clone.

CDR3 DNA: TGTGCCACCAGCGGCCGGGACAACTACAATGAGCAGTTCTTC
CDR3 protein: CATSGRDNYNEQFF
V gene: TRBV15
D gene: -
J gene: TRBJ2-1
clone size: -

CDR3 DNA: TGTGCCAGCAGTTATCTCACTAGCGGGAACCACGAGCAGTACTTC
CDR3 protein: CASSYLTSGNHEQYF
V gene: TRBV27
D gene: TRBD2
J gene: TRBJ2-7
clone size: few

CDR3 DNA: TGTGCCAGTAGTATCTCAGGGGCGAATAATCAGCCCCAGCATTTT
CDR3 protein: CASSISGANNQPQHF
V gene: TRBV19
D gene: -
J gene: TRBJ1-5
clone size: -

CDR3 DNA: TGTGCCAGCAGCTTGGAACTAGCGGGAGGCATAGTAAATACGCAGTATTTT
CDR3 protein: CASSLELAGGIVNTQYF
V gene: TRBV5-6
D gene: TRBD2
J gene: TRBJ2-3
clone size: -

CDR3 DNA: TGTGCCAGCTCAAGGACTAGCGGGAGTCCCAGATCCCATGAGCAGTTCTTC
CDR3 protein: CASSRTSGSPRSHEQFF
V gene: TRBV18
D gene: TRBD2
J gene: TRBJ2-1
clone size: -

CDR3 DNA: TGCGCCAGCAGCTTGGTGGGGGGTCAGCCCCAGCATTTT
CDR3 protein: CASSLVGGQPQHF
V gene: TRBV5-1
D gene: -
J gene: TRBJ1-5
clone size: -

CDR3 DNA: TGCGCCACCCCCTGGGAGCGCGAAGCTTTCTTT
CDR3 protein: CATPWEREAFF
V gene: TRBV23-1
D gene: -
J gene: TRBJ1-1
clone size: -

CDR3 DNA: TGTGCCAGCAGTTACTGGGTTGGGGAGGCTGGAAACACCATATATTTT
CDR3 protein: CASSYWVGEAGNTIYF
V gene: TRBV6-6
D gene: -
J gene: TRBJ1-3
clone size: -

CDR3 DNA: TGTGCCAGCAGCATTTCTAGCGGTGCCTACAATGAGCAGTTCTTC
CDR3 protein: CASSISSGAYNEQFF
V gene: TRBV7-8
D gene: TRBD2
J gene: TRBJ2-1
clone size: -

CDR3 DNA: TGTGCCTGGAGTTCGGGACTACCTGGGGCCAACGTCCTGACTTTC
CDR3 protein: CAWSSGLPGANVLTF
V gene: TRBV30
D gene: TRBD2
J gene: TRBJ2-6
clone size: -

CDR3 DNA: TGTGCCAGCAGCTTGATCTCGGGGACTAACACAGATACGCAGTATTTT
CDR3 protein: CASSLISGTNTDTQYF
V gene: TRBV7-9
D gene: TRBD2
J gene: TRBJ2-3
clone size: -

CDR3 DNA: TGTGCCAGCAGCCAAGACGCCATAACAGGGCGGCAGTACTTC
CDR3 protein: CASSQDAITGRQYF
V gene: TRBV3-1/TRBV3-2
D gene: -
J gene: TRBJ2-7
clone size: few

CDR3 DNA: TGCGCCAGCAGCGTTCCCGGGACAGCCCTAAACACAGATACGCAGTATTTT
CDR3 protein: CASSVPGTALNTDTQYF
V gene: TRBV5-1
D gene: TRBD1
J gene: TRBJ2-3
clone size: -

CDR3 DNA: TGCGCCAGCAGCCTCTCCCAGGGGTATGACTATGGCTACACCTTC
CDR3 protein: CASSLSQGYDYGYTF
V gene: TRBV4-3
D gene: -
J gene: TRBJ1-2
clone size: -

CDR3 DNA: TGTGCCAGCAGGTGGACAGGAACCTATGGCTACACCTTC
CDR3 protein: CASRWTGTYGYTF
V gene: TRBV6-5
D gene: TRBD1
J gene: TRBJ1-2
clone size: -